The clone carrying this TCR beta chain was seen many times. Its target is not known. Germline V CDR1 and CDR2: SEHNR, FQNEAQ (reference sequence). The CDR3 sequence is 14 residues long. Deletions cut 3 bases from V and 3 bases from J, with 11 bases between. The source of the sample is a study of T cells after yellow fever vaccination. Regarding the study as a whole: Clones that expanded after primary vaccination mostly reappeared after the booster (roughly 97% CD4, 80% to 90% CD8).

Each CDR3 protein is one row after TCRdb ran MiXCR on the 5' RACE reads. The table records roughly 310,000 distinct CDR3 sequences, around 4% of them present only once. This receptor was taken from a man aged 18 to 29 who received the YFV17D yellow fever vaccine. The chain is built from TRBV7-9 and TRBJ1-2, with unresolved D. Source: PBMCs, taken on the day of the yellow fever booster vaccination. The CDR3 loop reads CASSLLEGYYGYTF. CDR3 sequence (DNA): TGTGCCAGCAGCTTGCTGGAAGGGTACTATGGCTACACCTTC.